These T cell receptor beta chains were read from a single sample in a study of cytomegalovirus exposure and HLA in healthy donors. Some clones are missing from TCRdb's copy, which holds only in-frame ones; the method was immunoSEQ multiplex PCR. The sample has around 90,000 clones, roughly 85% seen once; the top ten hold about 7.7%. The sequencing sample was made of PBMCs. These receptors were taken from a man aged 35-49 years in good health and CMV-seropositive. CDR3s include the opening cysteine and the closing phenylalanine or tryptophan. The order of the fields is J gene, D gene, V gene, clone size, CDR3 DNA, CDR3 protein. A D gene is named only where the DNA matches it firmly. Size is omitted from some rows. Given values are once, few, many or a class for expanded clones.

TRBJ1-5	TRBD1	TRBV9	-	TGTGCCAGCAGCCCTGGGACAGGGATAAGTAGTCAGCCCCAGCATTTT	CASSPGTGISSQPQHF
TRBJ1-2	TRBD1	TRBV2	-	TGTGCCAGCAGTGCACAGGGGGCCAAAGGCTACACCTTC	CASSAQGAKGYTF
TRBJ2-3	TRBD2	TRBV6-5	-	TGTGCCAGCACCCTACGGGGGGGCACAGATACGCAGTATTTT	CASTLRGGTDTQYF
TRBJ2-3	TRBD1	TRBV15	-	TGTGCCACTCGGACAGGGGCTAAAGAAGATACGCAGTATTTT	CATRTGAKEDTQYF
TRBJ2-7	-	TRBV28	once	TGTGCCAGCAGTTGGAATAGCGTCTCCTACGAGCAGTACTTC	CASSWNSVSYEQYF
TRBJ1-1	TRBD1	TRBV28	-	TGTGCCAGCAGGTCGACAGGGGGCAACACTGAAGCTTTCTTT	CASRSTGGNTEAFF
TRBJ2-1	TRBD2	TRBV10-2	-	TGCGCCAGCAGTGGTGCGGGGGGGTACGATGAGCAGTTCTTC	CASSGAGGYDEQFF
TRBJ1-3	-	TRBV6-5	once	TGTGCCACCCAGGGCTTTGGCTCTGGAAACACCATATATTTT	CATQGFGSGNTIYF
TRBJ2-7	TRBD1	TRBV6-5	-	TGTGCCACTACAGGGGAGAGCTACGAGCAGTACTTC	CATTGESYEQYF
TRBJ2-1	-	TRBV5-4	few	TGTGCCAGCAGCTCAAGGGGGTTTAACAATGAGCAGTTCTTC	CASSSRGFNNEQFF
TRBJ2-1	TRBD2	TRBV11-3	-	TGTGCCAGCAGCTTAGACCAAGCGGGAGGAGCTGAGCAGTTCTTC	CASSLDQAGGAEQFF
TRBJ2-1	TRBD2	TRBV15	-	TGTGCCACCAGCAGAGGGGGGAGGGCCCGGTGGTACAATGAGCAGTTCTTC	CATSRGGRARWYNEQFF
TRBJ2-2	-	TRBV5-1	once	TGCGCCAGCAGCTTGGTACAGAACACCGGGGAGCTGTTTTTT	CASSLVQNTGELFF
TRBJ1-1	TRBD1	TRBV7-8	-	TGTGCCAGCAGCTTAGGGCCAGGGGGTAACACTGAAGCTTTCTTT	CASSLGPGGNTEAFF
TRBJ2-1	TRBD2	TRBV11-3	-	TGTGCCAGCAGCGCGGGGGGACGCTCCTACAATGAGCAGTTCTTC	CASSAGGRSYNEQFF
TRBJ2-7	TRBD1	TRBV6-5	-	TGTGCCAGCAGTACCGGGACAGGCTACGAGCAGTACTTC	CASSTGTGYEQYF
TRBJ1-1	-	TRBV29-1	-	TGCAGCGTTGAAGATCTAGGGGAGGACACTGAAGCTTTCTTT	CSVEDLGEDTEAFF
TRBJ2-1	-	TRBV5-6	-	TGTGCCAGCAGCCAGTACAATGAGCAGTTCTTC	CASSQYNEQFF
TRBJ1-2	TRBD1	TRBV28	-	TGTGCCAGCAGTGCATCCGGGACAGGGACCCTATACTATGGCTACACCTTC	CASSASGTGTLYYGYTF
TRBJ2-7	-	TRBV7-2	once	TGTGCCAGCAGCTACCGGGACTGGGACTCCTACGAGCAGTACTTC	CASSYRDWDSYEQYF
TRBJ2-7	-	TRBV11-3	-	TGTGCCAGCAGCTTAGGTCCCTCTTCGAGCGAGCAGTACTTC	CASSLGPSSSEQYF
TRBJ1-5	-	TRBV25-1	-	TGTGCCAGCAGTGAATGGGGGGGGCAGCCCCAGCATTTT	CASSEWGGQPQHF